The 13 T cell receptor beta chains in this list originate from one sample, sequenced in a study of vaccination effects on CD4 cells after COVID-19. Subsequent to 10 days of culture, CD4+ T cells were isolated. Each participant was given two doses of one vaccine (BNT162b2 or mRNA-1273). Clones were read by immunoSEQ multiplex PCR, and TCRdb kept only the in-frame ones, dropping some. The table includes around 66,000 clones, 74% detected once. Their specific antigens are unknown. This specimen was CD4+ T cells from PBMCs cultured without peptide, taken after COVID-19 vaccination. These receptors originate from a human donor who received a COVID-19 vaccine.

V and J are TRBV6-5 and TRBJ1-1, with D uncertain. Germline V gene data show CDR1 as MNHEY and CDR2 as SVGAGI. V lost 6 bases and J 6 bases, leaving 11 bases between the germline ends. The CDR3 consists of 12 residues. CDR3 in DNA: TGTGCCAGCAGAAAAAGCGCCGCTGAAGCTTTCTTT. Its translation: CASRKSAAEAFF.

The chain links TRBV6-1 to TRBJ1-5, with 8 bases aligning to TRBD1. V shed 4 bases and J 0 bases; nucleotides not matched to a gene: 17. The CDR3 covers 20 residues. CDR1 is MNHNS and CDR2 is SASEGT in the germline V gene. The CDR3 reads CASSGLVPGQVPYSNQPQHF. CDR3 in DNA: TGTGCCAGCAGTGGCCTTGTTCCGGGACAGGTGCCCTATAGCAATCAGCCCCAGCATTTT.

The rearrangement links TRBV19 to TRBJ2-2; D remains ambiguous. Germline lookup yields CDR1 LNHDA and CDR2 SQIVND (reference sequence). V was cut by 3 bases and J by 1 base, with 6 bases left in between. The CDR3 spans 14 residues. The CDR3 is CASSIYLNTGELFF. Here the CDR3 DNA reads TGTGCCAGTAGTATCTACCTGAACACCGGGGAGCTGTTTTTT.

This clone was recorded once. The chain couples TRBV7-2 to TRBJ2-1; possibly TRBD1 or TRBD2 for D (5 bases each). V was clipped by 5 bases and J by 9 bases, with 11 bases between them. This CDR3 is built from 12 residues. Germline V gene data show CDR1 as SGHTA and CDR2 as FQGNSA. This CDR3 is CASSRDRIEQFF. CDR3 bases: TGTGCCAGCAGCCGGGACCGGATTGAGCAGTTCTTC.

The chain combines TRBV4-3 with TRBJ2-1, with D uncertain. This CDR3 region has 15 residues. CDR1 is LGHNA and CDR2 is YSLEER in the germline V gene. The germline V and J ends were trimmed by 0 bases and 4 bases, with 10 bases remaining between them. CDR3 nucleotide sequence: TGCGCCAGCAGCCAAGAGATTACCGGATACAATGAGCAGTTCTTC. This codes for CASSQEITGYNEQFF.

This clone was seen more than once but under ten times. The CDR3 DNA reads TGTGCCAGCTCACCATCGGACAGCCCGGGGGGCTACACCTTC. Residues: CASSPSDSPGGYTF. V is TRBV18 and J is TRBJ1-2; D is possibly TRBD1 (6 bases). The V and J ends lost 2 bases and 8 bases respectively, with 15 bases between them. Germline V gene lookup returns CDR1 KGHSH and CDR2 LQKENI. The CDR3 length is 14 residues.

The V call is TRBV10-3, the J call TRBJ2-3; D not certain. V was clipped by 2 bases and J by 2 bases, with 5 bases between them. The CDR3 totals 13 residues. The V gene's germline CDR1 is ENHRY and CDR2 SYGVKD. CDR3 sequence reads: CAISEKVTDTQYF. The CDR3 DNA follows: TGTGCCATCAGTGAGAAAGTCACAGATACGCAGTATTTT.

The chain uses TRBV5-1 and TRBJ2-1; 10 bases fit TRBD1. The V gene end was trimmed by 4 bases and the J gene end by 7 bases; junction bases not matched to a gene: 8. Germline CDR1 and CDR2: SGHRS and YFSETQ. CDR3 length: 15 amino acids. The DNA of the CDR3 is TGCGCCAGCAGCCAACAGGGACAGGGGATAAATGAGCAGTTCTTC. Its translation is CASSQQGQGINEQFF.

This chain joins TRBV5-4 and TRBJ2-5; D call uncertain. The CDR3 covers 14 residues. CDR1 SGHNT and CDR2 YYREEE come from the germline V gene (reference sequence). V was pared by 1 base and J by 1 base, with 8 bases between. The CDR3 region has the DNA TGTGCCAGCAGCTTGCGGCAGGTCCAAGAGACCCAGTACTTC. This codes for CASSLRQVQETQYF. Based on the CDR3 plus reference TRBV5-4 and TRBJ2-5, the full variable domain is ETGVTQSPTHLIKTRGQQVTLRCSSQSGHNTVSWYQQALGQGPQFIFQYYREEENGRGNFPPRFSGLQFPNYSSELNVNALELDDSALYLCASSLRQVQETQYFGPGTRLLVL.

CDR3 coding DNA: TGTGCCAGCAGCCTTGGGGGGGTAGGGGGCTACACCTTC. It is translated as CASSLGGVGGYTF. The chain links TRBV3-1 (or the pseudogene TRBV3-2) to TRBJ1-2; D is perhaps TRBD1 (5 bases). CDR1 and CDR2 (germline): LGHDT, YNNKEL (reference sequence). Trimming removed 4 bases from V and 8 bases from J, with 14 bases in between. This CDR3 is 13 amino acids long.

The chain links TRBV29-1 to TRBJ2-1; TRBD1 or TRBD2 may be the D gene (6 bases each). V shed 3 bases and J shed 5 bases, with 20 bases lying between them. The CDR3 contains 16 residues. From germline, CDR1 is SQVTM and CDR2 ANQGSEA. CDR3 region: CSVDFRRGGLDNEQFF. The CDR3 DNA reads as TGCAGCGTTGATTTCCGGCGTGGGGGGCTCGACAATGAGCAGTTCTTC.

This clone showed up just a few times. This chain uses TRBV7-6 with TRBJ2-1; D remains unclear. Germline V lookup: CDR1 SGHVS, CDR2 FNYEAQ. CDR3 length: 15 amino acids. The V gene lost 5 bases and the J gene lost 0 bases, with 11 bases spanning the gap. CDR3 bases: TGTGCCAGCAGCCCGATCCGATACTCCTACAATGAGCAGTTCTTC. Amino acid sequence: CASSPIRYSYNEQFF.

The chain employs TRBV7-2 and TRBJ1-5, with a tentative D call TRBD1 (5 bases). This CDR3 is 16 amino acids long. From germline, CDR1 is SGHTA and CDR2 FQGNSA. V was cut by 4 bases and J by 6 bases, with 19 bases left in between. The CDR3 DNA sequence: TGTGCCAGCAGCTCTGCCCCGACAGTATCTGGTCAGCCCCAGCATTTT. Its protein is CASSSAPTVSGQPQHF.